The rows below give T cell receptor beta chains drawn from one sample of a study of CXCR3-negative and CXCR3-positive naive CD8 T cells. TCRdb reprocessed the 5' RACE reads and reports one entry per CDR3 protein, with no DNA. Its table records tens of thousands of distinct CDR3 sequences. The sequenced material came from memory CD8+ T cells from blood. These receptors originate from a human donor in good health. Some clones in this sample may be carry-over from other donors' samples. Both conserved end residues are part of each CDR3. Expanded clones are given a class, and other clones once, few, many or no size at all.

CDR3 protein: CASTPWGRRLAGSTDTQYF
clone size: .
J gene: TRBJ2-3
V gene: TRBV21-1

CDR3 protein: CSVEGGTPHGNEQYF
clone size: .
J gene: TRBJ2-7
V gene: TRBV29-1

CDR3 protein: CASSLVPSGYEQYF
clone size: .
J gene: TRBJ2-7
V gene: TRBV7-9

CDR3 protein: CSARRTDTEAFF
clone size: .
J gene: TRBJ1-1
V gene: TRBV20-1

CDR3 protein: CSVEGLNPGWETQYF
clone size: .
J gene: TRBJ2-5
V gene: TRBV29-1

CDR3 protein: CASSQVQGGTYEQYF
clone size: .
J gene: TRBJ2-7
V gene: TRBV4-1

CDR3 protein: CASSYSRGASTEAFF
clone size: .
J gene: TRBJ1-1
V gene: TRBV6-5

CDR3 protein: CASSQGLRQGFNNEQFF
clone size: .
J gene: TRBJ2-1
V gene: TRBV14

CDR3 protein: CASSLRTDRYEQYF
clone size: medium-sized
J gene: TRBJ2-7
V gene: TRBV5-1

CDR3 protein: CASRTGAGELFF
clone size: .
J gene: TRBJ2-2
V gene: TRBV6-5

CDR3 protein: CASSLEWGLSYEQYF
clone size: .
J gene: TRBJ2-7
V gene: TRBV5-1

CDR3 protein: CASNHNRALAYEQYF
clone size: .
J gene: TRBJ2-7
V gene: TRBV5-6

CDR3 protein: CASSLVGASGGRDTQYF
clone size: .
J gene: TRBJ2-3
V gene: TRBV7-2

CDR3 protein: CASSTMISGSSYNEQFF
clone size: .
J gene: TRBJ2-1
V gene: TRBV6-2/TRBV6-3

CDR3 protein: CASSRDRYEQYF
clone size: .
J gene: TRBJ2-7
V gene: TRBV7-9

CDR3 protein: CASRVRWTSGESTDTQYF
clone size: .
J gene: TRBJ2-3
V gene: TRBV5-6

CDR3 protein: CATSEAWEDTQYF
clone size: .
J gene: TRBJ2-3
V gene: TRBV24-1

CDR3 protein: CASSLGGEQYF
clone size: .
J gene: TRBJ2-7
V gene: TRBV5-1

CDR3 protein: CASSLSARGGLNEQFF
clone size: .
J gene: TRBJ2-1
V gene: TRBV7-6

CDR3 protein: CASSYSQGYIAGGRIVNEQFF
clone size: .
J gene: TRBJ2-1
V gene: TRBV6-2/TRBV6-3

CDR3 protein: CASSLYSGTGADEQFF
clone size: .
J gene: TRBJ2-1
V gene: TRBV12-3/TRBV12-4

CDR3 protein: CASSLGRLNEQFF
clone size: .
J gene: TRBJ2-1
V gene: TRBV6-2/TRBV6-3

CDR3 protein: CASSPRLYEQYF
clone size: .
J gene: TRBJ2-7
V gene: TRBV7-6

CDR3 protein: CSARRHRDYGYTF
clone size: .
J gene: TRBJ1-2
V gene: TRBV20-1

CDR3 protein: CASSQGPEVPKNIQYF
clone size: .
J gene: TRBJ2-4
V gene: TRBV4-3

CDR3 protein: CASSTLRGTEEKLFF
clone size: .
J gene: TRBJ1-4
V gene: TRBV6-2/TRBV6-3

CDR3 protein: CASSLLASTEAFF
clone size: .
J gene: TRBJ1-1
V gene: TRBV27

CDR3 protein: CSASLGGQDSNQPQHF
clone size: .
J gene: TRBJ1-5
V gene: TRBV20-1